Listed below are T cell receptor beta chains from one sample, sequenced in a study of PD-1 blockade in classical Hodgkin lymphoma. The assay was immunoSEQ multiplex PCR, and TCRdb's table has in-frame clones only and misses some. The table shows about 110,000 clones, with roughly 87% occurring only once. This specimen consisted of peripheral blood mononuclear cells (PBMCs), obtained before the second cycle of nivolumab. The source of these receptors is a human donor with classical Hodgkin lymphoma. Each CDR3 is given with its conserved first and last residue. The D gene is left open where the match is weak.

TRBV29-1 | TRBD2 | CSVLSSGGYEQFF
TRBV5-1 | NA | CASSSQGRTEAFF
TRBV11-1 | TRBD2 | CASSKNQRGATDTQYF
TRBV7-6 | TRBD2 | CASSPHTSAKSTDTQYF
TRBV7-6 | TRBD1 | CASSSYRGIVFF
TRBV27 | NA | CASSLSRQNNEQFF
TRBV6-5 | NA | CASSYSRHSGNEQFF
TRBV5-1 | TRBD1 | CASSWEQGAHTEAFF
TRBV4-3 | TRBD2 | CASSPRLAGTDTQYF
TRBV11-2 | NA | CASSLGVLPGQETQYF
TRBV6-5 | NA | CASSYSLQVESAFF
TRBV6-1 | NA | CASSPYSNQPQHF
TRBV6-5 | NA | CASSYGGQGKNIQYF
TRBV4-2 | NA | CASSQVPKPGGSPLHF
TRBV28 | NA | CASSPTAGRDNQPQHF
TRBV10-2 | TRBD2 | CASSEGRLAGTDTQYF
TRBV29-1 | NA | CSAEPRNNYNEQFF
TRBV7-6 | NA | CASSLVLPGTVLITGNKTQYF
TRBV4-1 | TRBD2 | CASSRPGLAPDTQYF
TRBV6-5 | NA | CASTPQGGGSYEQYF
TRBV7-7 | TRBD2 | CASSRGLAGSTDTQYF
TRBV7-9 | NA | CASSLGEYSTYEQYF
TRBV18 | TRBD2 | CASSRLAGDGVDIQYF
TRBV27 | NA | CASSFEALSYNEQFF
TRBV11-2 | NA | CASSLEFSNEQYF
TRBV7-7 | TRBD1 | CASSLQGAGEQYF
TRBV25-1 | NA | CASSKGAGAGGEQFF
TRBV19 | TRBD1 | CASSIGGQSSYEQYF
TRBV28 | TRBD2 | CASSFSGNEQFF
TRBV5-1 | NA | CASSLRDEQYF
TRBV27 | NA | CASSSDRSPNQPQHF
TRBV6-1 | NA | CASSEVALQNQPQHF
TRBV27 | NA | CASSLHRLIMNTEAFF
TRBV28 | TRBD1 | CASKTQGANTGELFF
TRBV5-6 | NA | CASSFRVRLRSTDTQYF
TRBV10-1 | TRBD2 | CASSESSGLAVYEQYF
TRBV19 | TRBD1 | CASSISQGVSYEQYF
TRBV7-2 | NA | CASSWEGIAGYTF
TRBV11-2 | NA | CASSPRGGRGTEAFF
TRBV21-1 | NA | CAITSGHYEQYF